The 25 T cell receptor beta chains below come from one sample, sequenced in a study of vaccination and CD4 T cells after COVID-19. These receptors have no known antigen. The study sequenced cultured CD4+ T cell DNA using the Oncomine TCR Beta short-read assay. One entry per CDR3 protein results from TCRdb running MiXCR on the PCR reads. The data show 7,900 or so distinct CDR3 sequences, approximately 70% seen once. As for treatment: approximately 11-day PBMC culture with coronavirus spike peptide pools or control peptides (ViraFEST assay). The sample consisted of CD4+ T cells from blood, cultured in vitro. The receptors come from a human donor who had recovered from COVID-19.

V usage is TRBV15 and J usage is TRBJ2-2; D unclear. V was cut by 2 bases and J by 2 bases, with 6 bases left in between. The CDR3 runs to 14 residues. Germline lookup yields CDR1 LNHNV and CDR2 YYDKDF (reference sequence). The CDR3 DNA reads as TGTGCCACCAGCAGAAAAGACAACACCGGGGAGCTGTTTTTT. Translated: CATSRKDNTGELFF.

This clonotype is a singleton in its sample. V gene TRBV6-1 combines with J gene TRBJ1-2; 7 nucleotides agree with TRBD1. CDR3 length: 15 amino acids. The V gene's germline CDR1 is MNHNS and CDR2 SASEGT. V lost 10 bases, J lost 4 bases, and 15 bases stayed unmatched. The CDR3 sequence: CATLKSGTEGYGYTF. The DNA of the CDR3 is TGTGCCACCCTCAAATCGGGGACAGAAGGCTATGGCTACACCTTC.

CDR3 protein: CALLTNRGPPYGYTF. The CDR3 region has the DNA TGTGCCCTCCTTACGAACAGGGGGCCTCCCTATGGCTACACCTTC. The rearrangement joins TRBV30 to TRBJ1-2; 9 bases are shared with TRBD1. Losses at the gene ends were 8 bases for V and 4 bases for J; bases not matched to a gene: 14. Germline CDR1 is GTSNPN and CDR2 is SVGIG (reference sequence). This CDR3 contains 15 residues. The full variable domain, rest sourced from reference TRBV30 and TRBJ1-2, is SQTIHQWPATLVQPVGSPLSLECTVEGTSNPNLYWYRQAAGRGLQLLFYSVGIGQISSEVPQNLSASRPQDRQFILSSKKLLLSDSGFYLCALLTNRGPPYGYTFGSGTRLTVV.

In its sample, this clonotype is large (0.1 to 1%). The chain joins TRBV7-3 to TRBJ2-1, with 10 bases identical to TRBD2. Trimming at V came to 0 bases and at J to 7 bases, leaving 6 bases not matched to a gene. The germline V gene has CDR1 SGHTA and CDR2 FQGTGA. This CDR3 has 16 amino acids. The CDR3 sequence is CASSLTAGGPINEQFF. The CDR3 nucleotides read TGTGCCAGCAGCTTAACAGCGGGGGGGCCAATAAATGAGCAGTTCTTC.

V gene TRBV28 combines with J gene TRBJ2-5, with TRBD2 matching 12 bases. With 6 bases clipped from V and 3 bases from J, the junction kept 8 bases outside the gene matches. Germline-derived CDR1 and CDR2 are MDHEN and SYDVKM. The CDR3 has 16 residues. The CDR3 DNA is TGTGCCAGCAGCCCCCCCGGACTAGCGGGAAAAGAGACCCAGTACTTC. Amino acids: CASSPPGLAGKETQYF.

This clonotype was detected a few times. The chain joins TRBV20-1 to TRBJ1-1; maybe TRBD1 (5 bases). CDR1 and CDR2 from the germline V gene are DFQATT and SNEGSKA (reference sequence). Trimming took off 1 base at V and 1 base at J, with 19 bases between the two ends. This CDR3 contains 17 residues. This CDR3 reads CSARGPGLRGSNTEAFF. The CDR3 nucleotides read TGCAGTGCTAGAGGTCCAGGGTTGAGAGGCTCGAACACTGAAGCTTTCTTT.

The chain recombines TRBV5-1 with TRBJ2-7; the D gene could be TRBD1 or TRBD2 (6 bases each). V lost 6 bases and J lost 0, with 19 bases in between. The length of the CDR3 is 16 residues. In germline, CDR1 is SGHRS, CDR2 YFSETQ. The CDR3 DNA reads TGCGCCAGCACCTCGGGGGCAGGGTTGGCCTCCTACGAGCAGTACTTC. It translates to CASTSGAGLASYEQYF.

CDR3 nucleotide sequence: TGCGCCAGCAGCTCTTCCTACGAGCAGTACTTC. Amino acids: CASSSSYEQYF. The J gene is TRBJ2-7, the V gene TRBV5-1, with unresolved D. Germline CDR1 reads SGHRS; CDR2 reads YFSETQ. The CDR3 has 11 residues. Trimming removed 3 bases from V and 1 base from J, with 2 bases in between.

V and J are TRBV20-1 and TRBJ1-6; D is unclear. Between the trimmed V and J ends, which lost 0 bases and 9 bases, there was a span of 9 bases. The CDR3 loop spans 13 amino acids. Germline loops: CDR1 DFQATT, CDR2 SNEGSKA (reference sequence). The CDR3 region is CSARDGVGSPLHF. The CDR3 DNA reads TGCAGTGCTAGAGACGGGGTAGGTTCACCCCTCCACTTT.

V is TRBV5-6 and J is TRBJ1-2, with 8 bases identical to TRBD1. The CDR3 has 11 amino acids. J gave up 9 bases and V 3 bases, and 1 base lay outside the gene matches. CDR1 and CDR2 (germline): SGHDT, YYEEEE. The CDR3 loop is CASSWTGSYTF. For the CDR3, the DNA is TGTGCCAGCAGCTGGACAGGGAGCTACACCTTC.

This chain connects TRBV6-2 or TRBV6-3 to TRBJ1-3; D not resolved. The CDR3 runs 11 residues. Germline CDR1 and CDR2: MNHEY and SVGEGT. The V end was cut by 5 bases, the J end by 4 bases, with 3 bases between. The CDR3: CASSHGNTIYF. DNA for the CDR3: TGTGCCAGCAGTCACGGAAACACCATATATTTT.

The rearrangement joins TRBV9 to TRBJ2-7, with 11 bases identical to TRBD2. The assigned J gene may be wrong: the sequence end matches TRBJ2-5 better. The germline CDR1 and CDR2 sequences are SGDLS and YYNGEE. CDR3 length: 17 amino acids. The DNA for the CDR3 is TGTGCCAGCAGCGTAGCTAAGACAACTAGCGGGGGAAAGACCCAGTACTTC. Protein: CASSVAKTTSGGKTQYF.

This clonotype was detected only a few times. The J gene is TRBJ1-5, the V gene TRBV19; D possibly corresponds to TRBD1 (5 bases). Trimming took 8 bases from V and 5 from J, leaving 16 bases between them. The germline V gene encodes CDR1 LNHDA and CDR2 SQIVND (reference sequence). CDR3 size: 14 residues. The CDR3 is CASQDYRWDQPQHF. The CDR3 DNA is TGTGCCAGTCAGGACTACAGGTGGGATCAGCCCCAGCATTTT.

The CDR3 is CAWSSPYYGYTF. CDR3 coding DNA: TGTGCCTGGAGTAGCCCATACTATGGCTACACCTTC. V usage is TRBV30 and J usage is TRBJ1-2; D unclear. This CDR3 has 12 residues. The V end lost 2 bases, the J end lost 3 bases, and 7 bases lay between the germline ends. From germline, CDR1 is GTSNPN and CDR2 SVGIG (reference sequence).

The chain combines TRBV27 with TRBJ2-7; D remains unclear. Germline CDR1 MNHEY, CDR2 SMNVEV (reference sequence). V was clipped by 3 bases and J by 2 bases, with 8 bases between them. The CDR3 runs to 13 residues. CDR3 DNA: TGTGCCAGCAGTTTTAAAAGTGCCTACGAGCAGTACTTC. This sequence encodes CASSFKSAYEQYF.

The chain combines TRBV7-9 with TRBJ1-1; TRBD1 is a possible D gene (5 bases). CDR3 length equals 20 residues. Germline V CDR1 and CDR2: SEHNR, FQNEAQ (reference sequence). The V and J ends lost 4 bases and 0 bases respectively, with 27 bases between them. Written as DNA, the CDR3 is TGTGCCAGCAGCTCCCGGACCCCCATGGGGAGAGGGGCCATGAACACTGAAGCTTTCTTT. It yields the protein CASSSRTPMGRGAMNTEAFF.

This clonotype appeared a few times. This rearrangement joins TRBV20-1 to TRBJ1-2, with a tentative D call TRBD1 (6 bases). The length of the CDR3 is 12 residues. Germline loops: CDR1 DFQATT, CDR2 SNEGSKA (reference sequence). The V end was cut by 5 bases, the J end by 4 bases, with 11 bases between. The CDR3 protein is CSALGGGYGYTF. The CDR3 region has the DNA TGCAGTGCTTTAGGGGGGGGCTATGGCTACACCTTC.

This rearrangement joins TRBV6-4 to TRBJ2-1; 12 bases line up with TRBD2. Unmatched junction bases numbered 2, after V lost 5 bases and J lost 0 bases. Germline V lookup: CDR1 MRHNA, CDR2 SNTAGT. The CDR3 consists of 16 residues. The CDR3 nucleotides are TGTGCCAGCAGTTCTAGCGGGGGGGCCTCCTACAATGAGCAGTTCTTC. It translates to CASSSSGGASYNEQFF.

This chain links TRBV7-2 with TRBJ2-5; D might be TRBD2 (5 bases). V shed 5 bases and J shed 1 base, with 17 bases lying between them. The CDR3 contains 16 residues. The germline gives CDR1 SGHTA, CDR2 FQGNSA. CDR3 DNA sequence: TGTGCCAGCAGCCCACTTGGGAGAACGGGCCAAGAGACCCAGTACTTC. Its translation: CASSPLGRTGQETQYF.

This clonotype was seen a handful of times. V gene TRBV7-2 combines with J gene TRBJ1-5; a weak D match, TRBD1 (5 bases). The CDR3 runs 16 residues. Trimming shortened V by 1 base and J by 3 bases, and 13 bases separated the two germline ends. Germline loops: CDR1 SGHTA, CDR2 FQGNSA. The CDR3 DNA reads TGTGCCAGCAGCTTAGTTGGGGCAGGAAACAATCAGCCCCAGCATTTT. Translating gives CASSLVGAGNNQPQHF.

The V call is TRBV20-1, the J call TRBJ1-6; no firm D call. The germline CDR1 and CDR2 sequences are DFQATT and SNEGSKA (reference sequence). CDR3 length: 13 residues. V was trimmed by 3 bases and J by 5 bases, leaving 8 bases between them. Here the CDR3 DNA reads TGCAGTGCTAGGTATCAGGATAATTCACCCCTCCACTTT. Residues: CSARYQDNSPLHF.

This chain uses TRBV7-3 with TRBJ1-5, with no clear D. From germline, CDR1 is SGHTA and CDR2 FQGTGA. Trimming shortened V by 2 bases and J by 8 bases, and 13 bases separated the two germline ends. This CDR3 has 14 residues. CDR3 protein: CASSLGGLGEPQHF. The CDR3 bases are TGTGCCAGCAGCTTAGGCGGCCTTGGGGAGCCCCAGCATTTT.

DNA of the CDR3: TGTGCCAGCAGTTTAGACGTCAGGGAGGTTTATGGCTACACCTTC. This translates into CASSLDVREVYGYTF. The chain links TRBV12-3 or TRBV12-4 to TRBJ1-2, with a tentative D call TRBD1 (5 bases). V was clipped by 1 base and J by 5 bases, with 14 bases between them. The CDR3 is 15 residues long.

In DNA form, the CDR3 reads TGTGCCAGCAGCTCTCGACAGGGGAAGAACACCGGGGAGCTGTTTTTT. This codes for CASSSRQGKNTGELFF. The rearrangement uses TRBV7-6 and TRBJ2-2; 8 bases map to TRBD1. CDR3 size: 16 residues. The V and J ends lost 4 bases and 1 base, in that order; junction bases with no gene match: 5. The germline V gene encodes CDR1 SGHVS and CDR2 FNYEAQ. Drawing the rest from reference TRBV7-6 and TRBJ2-2, the complete variable domain is GAGVSQSPRYKVTKRGQDVALRCDPISGHVSLYWYRQALGQGPEFLTYFNYEAQQDKSGLPNDRFSAERPEGSISTLTIQRTEQRDSAMYRCASSSRQGKNTGELFFGEGSRLTVL.

This clonotype was seen a few times. The rearrangement links TRBV7-2 to TRBJ2-7, with TRBD2 identical over 14 bases. Germline values: CDR1 SGHTA, CDR2 FQGNSA. The CDR3 loop spans 15 amino acids. V trimming: 4 bases; J trimming: 6 bases; junction bases outside the gene matches: 5. The CDR3 is CASSSGTSGGREQYF. In nucleotides, the CDR3 is TGTGCCAGCAGCTCCGGGACTAGCGGGGGCCGCGAGCAGTACTTC.